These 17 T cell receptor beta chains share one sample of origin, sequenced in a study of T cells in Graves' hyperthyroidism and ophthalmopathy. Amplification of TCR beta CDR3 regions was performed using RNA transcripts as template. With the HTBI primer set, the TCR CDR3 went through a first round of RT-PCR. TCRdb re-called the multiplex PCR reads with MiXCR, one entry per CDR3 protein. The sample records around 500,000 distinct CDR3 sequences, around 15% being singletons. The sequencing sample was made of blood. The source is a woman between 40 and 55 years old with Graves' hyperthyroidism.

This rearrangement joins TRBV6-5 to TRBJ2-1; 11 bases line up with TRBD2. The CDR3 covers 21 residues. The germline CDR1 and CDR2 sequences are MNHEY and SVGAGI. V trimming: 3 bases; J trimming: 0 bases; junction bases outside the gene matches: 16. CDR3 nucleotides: TGTGCCAGCAGTTATTCCCTTTGGGATAGCGGGAGGGCCCTCTCCTACAATGAGCAGTTCTTC. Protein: CASSYSLWDSGRALSYNEQFF.

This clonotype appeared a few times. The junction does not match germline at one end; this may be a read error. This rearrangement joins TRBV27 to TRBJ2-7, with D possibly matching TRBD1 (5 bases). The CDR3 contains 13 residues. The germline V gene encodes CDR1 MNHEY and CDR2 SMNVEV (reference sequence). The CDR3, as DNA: TGTGCCAGCAATTTAAGGGGCGACTACGAGCAGTACTTC. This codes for CASNLRGDYEQYF.

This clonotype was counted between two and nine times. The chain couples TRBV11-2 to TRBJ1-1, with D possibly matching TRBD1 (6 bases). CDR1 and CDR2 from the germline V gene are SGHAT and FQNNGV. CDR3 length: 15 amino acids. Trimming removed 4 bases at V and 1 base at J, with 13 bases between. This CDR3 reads CASSSSDRPNTEAFF. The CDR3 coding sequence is TGTGCCAGCAGCTCATCCGACAGGCCGAACACTGAAGCTTTCTTT.

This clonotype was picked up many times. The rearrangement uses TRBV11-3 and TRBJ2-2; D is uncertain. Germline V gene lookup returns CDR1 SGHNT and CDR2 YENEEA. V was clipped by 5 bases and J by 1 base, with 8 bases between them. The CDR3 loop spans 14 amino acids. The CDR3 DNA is TGTGCCAGCAGCCCTATCAAGAACACCGGGGAGCTGTTTTTT. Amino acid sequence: CASSPIKNTGELFF. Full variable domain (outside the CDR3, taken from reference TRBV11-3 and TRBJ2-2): EAGVVQSPRYKIIEKKQPVAFWCNPISGHNTLYWYLQNLGQGPELLIRYENEEAVDDSQLPKDRFSAERLKGVDSTLKIQPAELGDSAVYLCASSPIKNTGELFFGEGSRLTVL.

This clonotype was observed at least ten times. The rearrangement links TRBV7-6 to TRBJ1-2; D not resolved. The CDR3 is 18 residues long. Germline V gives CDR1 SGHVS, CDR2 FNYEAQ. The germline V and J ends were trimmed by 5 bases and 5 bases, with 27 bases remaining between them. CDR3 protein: CASSPNYKEADNGYGYTF. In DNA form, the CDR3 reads TGTGCCAGCAGCCCGAACTATAAGGAGGCCGATAACGGGTATGGCTACACCTTC.

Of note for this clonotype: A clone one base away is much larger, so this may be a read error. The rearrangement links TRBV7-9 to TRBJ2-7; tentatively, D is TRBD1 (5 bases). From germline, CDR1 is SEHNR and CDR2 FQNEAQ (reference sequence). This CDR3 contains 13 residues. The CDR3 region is CASSSLQGYEQHF. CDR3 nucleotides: TGTGCCAGCAGCTCCCTTCAGGGATACGAGCAGCACTTC.

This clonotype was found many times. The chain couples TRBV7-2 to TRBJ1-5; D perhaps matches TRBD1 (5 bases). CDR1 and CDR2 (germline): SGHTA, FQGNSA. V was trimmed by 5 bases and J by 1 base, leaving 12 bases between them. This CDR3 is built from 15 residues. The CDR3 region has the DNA TGTGCCAGCAGCCCAGAGGGGCTCAGCAATCAGCCCCAGCATTTT. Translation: CASSPEGLSNQPQHF.

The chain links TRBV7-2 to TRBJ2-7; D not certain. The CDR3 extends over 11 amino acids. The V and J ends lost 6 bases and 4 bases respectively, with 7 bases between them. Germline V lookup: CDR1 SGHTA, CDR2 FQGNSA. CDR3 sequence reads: CASRLDYEQYF. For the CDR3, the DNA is TGTGCCAGCAGGCTAGATTACGAGCAGTACTTC.

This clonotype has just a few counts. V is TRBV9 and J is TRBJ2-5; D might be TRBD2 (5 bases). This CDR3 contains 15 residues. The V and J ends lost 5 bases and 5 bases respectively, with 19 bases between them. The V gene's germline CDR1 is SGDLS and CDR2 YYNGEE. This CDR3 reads CASSRNGNRGETQYF. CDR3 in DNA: TGTGCCAGCAGTAGGAACGGCAACAGAGGGGAGACCCAGTACTTC.

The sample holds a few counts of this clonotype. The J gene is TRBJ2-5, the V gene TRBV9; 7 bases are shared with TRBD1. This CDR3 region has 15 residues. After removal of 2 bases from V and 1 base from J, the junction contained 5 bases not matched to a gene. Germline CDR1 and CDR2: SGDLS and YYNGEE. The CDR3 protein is CASSVSGQSQETQYF. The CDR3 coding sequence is TGTGCCAGCAGCGTCTCGGGACAGAGCCAAGAGACCCAGTACTTC.

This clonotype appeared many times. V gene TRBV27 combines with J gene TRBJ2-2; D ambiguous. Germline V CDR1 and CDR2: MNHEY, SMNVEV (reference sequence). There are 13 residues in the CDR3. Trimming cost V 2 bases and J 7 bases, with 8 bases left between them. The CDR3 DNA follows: TGTGCCAGCAGTTTACCCACCCTCGGGGAGCTGTTTTTT. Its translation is CASSLPTLGELFF.

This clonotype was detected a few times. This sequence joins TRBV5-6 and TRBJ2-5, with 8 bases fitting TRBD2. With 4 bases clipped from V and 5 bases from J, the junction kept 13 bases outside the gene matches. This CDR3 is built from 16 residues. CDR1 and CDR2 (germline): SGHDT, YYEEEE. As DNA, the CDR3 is TGTGCCAGCAGCCTACCATGGACGGGAGGGATTGAGACCCAGTACTTC. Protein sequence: CASSLPWTGGIETQYF. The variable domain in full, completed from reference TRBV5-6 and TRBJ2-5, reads DAGVTQSPTHLIKTRGQQVTLRCSPKSGHDTVSWYQQALGQGPQFIFQYYEEEERQRGNFPDRFSGHQFPNYSSELNVNALLLGDSALYLCASSLPWTGGIETQYFGPGTRLLVL.

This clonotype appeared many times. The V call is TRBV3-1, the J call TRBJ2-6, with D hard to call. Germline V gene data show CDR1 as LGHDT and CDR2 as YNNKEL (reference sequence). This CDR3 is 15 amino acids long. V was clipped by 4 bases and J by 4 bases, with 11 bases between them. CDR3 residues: CASSPGPQGANVLTF. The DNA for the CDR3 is TGTGCCAGCAGCCCCGGGCCCCAGGGGGCCAACGTCCTGACTTTC.

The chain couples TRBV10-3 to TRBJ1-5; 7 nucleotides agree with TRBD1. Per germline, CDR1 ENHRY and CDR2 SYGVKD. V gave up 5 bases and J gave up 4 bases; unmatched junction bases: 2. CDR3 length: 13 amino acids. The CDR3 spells CAISKDRNQPQHF. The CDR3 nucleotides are TGTGCCATCAGTAAGGACAGGAATCAGCCCCAGCATTTT.

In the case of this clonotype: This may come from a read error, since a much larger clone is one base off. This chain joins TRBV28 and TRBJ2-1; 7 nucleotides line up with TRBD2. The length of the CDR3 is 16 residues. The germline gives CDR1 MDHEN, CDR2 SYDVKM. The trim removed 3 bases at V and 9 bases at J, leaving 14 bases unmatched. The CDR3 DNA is TGTGCCAGCAGTTTTTCGACTGGCGGGAGTTTAATTGAGCAGTTCTTC. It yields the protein CASSFSTGGSLIEQFF.

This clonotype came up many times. The DNA for the CDR3 is TGTGCCAGCAGCTTCTCCGGACAGCAGTACTTC. It encodes CASSFSGQQYF. The V call is TRBV7-2, the J call TRBJ2-7; no clear D gene. Per the germline V gene, CDR1 is SGHTA and CDR2 is FQGNSA. The CDR3 sequence is 11 residues long. Trimming removed 3 bases from V and 8 bases from J, with 8 bases in between.

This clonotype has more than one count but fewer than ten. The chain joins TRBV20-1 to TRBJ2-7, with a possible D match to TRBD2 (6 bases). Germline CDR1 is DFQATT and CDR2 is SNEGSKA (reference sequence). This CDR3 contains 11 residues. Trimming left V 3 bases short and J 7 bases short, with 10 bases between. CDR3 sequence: CSASGSEEQYF. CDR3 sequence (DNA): TGCAGTGCTAGCGGGAGTGAGGAGCAGTACTTC.